Each of the 19 T cell receptor beta chains below was sequenced from the same sample in a study of T cells in Graves' hyperthyroidism and ophthalmopathy. What was amplified from RNA transcripts were TCR beta CDR3 regions. When the TCR CDR3 underwent first-round RT-PCR, the HTBI primer set was used. In TCRdb, the multiplex PCR reads were re-called with MiXCR into one record per CDR3 protein. Counted here are under 400,000 distinct CDR3 sequences, 13% occurring once; the ten biggest clones make up roughly 9.2%. Sequencing used blood. These receptors were taken from a woman aged 18 to 35 with Graves' hyperthyroidism.

This clonotype was counted at least ten times. The chain uses TRBV27 and TRBJ2-3; D might be TRBD2 (6 bases). The V and J ends lost 1 base and 2 bases respectively, with 16 bases between them. The CDR3 length is 17 residues. Per germline, CDR1 MNHEY and CDR2 SMNVEV (reference sequence). The CDR3, as DNA: TGTGCCAGCAGTTTATTTGGGGGGTTAGGGTCCACAGATACGCAGTATTTT. Its protein product is CASSLFGGLGSTDTQYF.

This clonotype was found many times. V and J are TRBV20-1 and TRBJ2-3; TRBD2 aligns across 10 bases. J gave up 4 bases and V 5 bases, and 12 bases lay outside the gene matches. The germline CDR1 and CDR2 sequences are DFQATT and SNEGSKA (reference sequence). This CDR3 spans 16 amino acids. CDR3 region: CSALSGGAFRADTQYF. CDR3 coding DNA: TGCAGTGCTCTCAGCGGGGGGGCCTTTCGCGCAGATACGCAGTATTTT.

This clonotype came up many times. This chain joins TRBV28 and TRBJ1-2; no clear D. The germline V gene has CDR1 MDHEN and CDR2 SYDVKM. The CDR3 length is 15 residues. Trimming stripped 6 bases from V and 4 bases from J, with 18 bases between. CDR3 sequence reads: CASSLWFEESYGYTF. The DNA for the CDR3 is TGTGCCAGCAGCCTTTGGTTTGAGGAATCCTATGGCTACACCTTC.

This sequence joins TRBV19 and TRBJ2-4; no clear D. The V gene's germline CDR1 is LNHDA and CDR2 SQIVND (reference sequence). The CDR3 runs 16 residues. V lost 2 bases and J 0 bases, leaving 11 bases between the germline ends. In DNA form, the CDR3 reads TGTGCCAGTAGTATACGGACCTCCCAAGCCAAAAACATTCAGTACTTC. It encodes CASSIRTSQAKNIQYF.

This chain joins TRBV6-2 or TRBV6-3 and TRBJ2-3, with D unclear. The CDR3 length is 19 residues. V lost 5 bases to trimming and J lost 0 bases, with 24 bases between them. Germline V lookup: CDR1 MNHEY, CDR2 SVGEGT. CDR3 protein: CASSLWPMGSPTSTDTQYF. In nucleotides, the CDR3 is TGTGCCAGCAGTCTATGGCCGATGGGAAGTCCGACTAGCACAGATACGCAGTATTTT.

The table lists this clonotype with many counts. The chain employs TRBV27 and TRBJ2-1, with 13 bases aligning to TRBD2. The CDR3 is 15 residues long. The V segment lost 4 bases and the J segment 7 bases; nucleotides outside the gene matches: 4. The germline gives CDR1 MNHEY, CDR2 SMNVEV (reference sequence). Here the CDR3 DNA reads TGTGCCAGCAGTTCGGGACTAGCGGGGATAAATGAGCAGTTCTTC. It translates to CASSSGLAGINEQFF.

This clonotype occurred many times. V and J are TRBV29-1 and TRBJ2-7, with 8 bases fitting TRBD1. V shed 6 bases and J 0 bases; nucleotides not matched to a gene: 4. CDR1 SQVTM and CDR2 ANQGSEA come from the germline V gene. This CDR3 comprises 13 residues. The CDR3 is CSVGQVSSYEQYF. CDR3 sequence (DNA): TGCAGCGTGGGACAGGTCAGCTCCTACGAGCAGTACTTC.

The rearrangement uses TRBV6-1 and TRBJ2-1; 9 bases match TRBD2. V lost 11 bases and J lost 3; bases outside the gene matches: 8. Germline V gives CDR1 MNHNS, CDR2 SASEGT. The CDR3 has 14 residues. CDR3 in amino acids: CAGRDSGGYNEQFF. In DNA form, the CDR3 reads TGTGCCGGGCGGGATAGCGGGGGCTACAATGAGCAGTTCTTC.

The CDR3 loop reads CAISGGMKGSGNTIYF. CDR3 nucleotides: TGTGCCATCAGTGGAGGGATGAAAGGATCAGGAAACACCATATATTTT. The chain carries TRBV10-3 and TRBJ1-3; D remains ambiguous. Per the germline V gene, CDR1 is ENHRY and CDR2 is SYGVKD. Trimming left V 4 bases short and J 4 bases short, with 17 bases between. This CDR3 contains 16 residues.

The CDR3 loop reads CASRKILNSPLHF. CDR3 nucleotides: TGTGCCAGCAGAAAAATCCTAAATTCACCCCTCCACTTT. The genes are TRBV12-3 or TRBV12-4 and TRBJ1-6; D remains unclear. V was trimmed by 6 bases and J by 7 bases, leaving 10 bases between them. The CDR3 extends over 13 amino acids.

In this sample, this clonotype turned up many times. The chain recombines TRBV5-5 with TRBJ2-5; D gene unclear. In germline, CDR1 is SGHKS, CDR2 YYEKEE (reference sequence). Trimming removed 2 bases at V and 7 bases at J, with 12 bases between. The CDR3 is 13 amino acids. The CDR3 loop reads CASSFGSHGTQYF. In DNA, the CDR3 is TGTGCCAGCAGCTTTGGGTCTCACGGGACCCAGTACTTC. Full variable domain (rest looked up from reference TRBV5-5 and TRBJ2-5): DAGVTQSPTHLIKTRGQQVTLRCSPISGHKSVSWYQQVLGQGPQFIFQYYEKEERGRGNFPDRFSARQFPNYSSELNVNALLLGDSALYLCASSFGSHGTQYFGPGTRLLVL.

As regards this clonotype: A much larger clone lies one base from this, so it may be a read error. The rearrangement links TRBV28 to TRBJ1-2, with D uncertain. CDR1 is MDHEN, CDR2 SYDVKM, per germline. The CDR3 has 13 amino acids. Trimming took off 2 bases at V and 6 bases at J, with 10 bases between the two ends. The CDR3 reads CASSLENGHGYTF. The CDR3 region has the DNA TGTGCCAGCAGTTTAGAGAATGGGCATGGCTACACCTTC.

This clonotype was seen at least ten times. This rearrangement joins TRBV2 to TRBJ1-1; no firm D call. Germline V gene sequence: CDR1 SNHLY, CDR2 FYNNEI. CDR3 length: 14 residues. Trimming pared 6 bases from V and 5 bases from J, leaving 16 bases between. The CDR3 DNA sequence: TGTGCCAGCAGCCCACGGACCTCCATGACTGAAGCTTTCTTT. Protein product: CASSPRTSMTEAFF. The entire variable domain, with the rest obtained from reference TRBV2 and TRBJ1-1, is as follows: EPEVTQTPSHQVTQMGQEVILRCVPISNHLYFYWYRQILGQKVEFLVSFYNNEISEKSEIFDDQFSVERPDGSNFTLKIRSTKLEDSAMYFCASSPRTSMTEAFFGQGTRLTVV.

This clonotype occurred many times. The chain employs TRBV6-2 or TRBV6-3 and TRBJ1-6; D is uncertain. Germline-derived CDR1 and CDR2 are MNHEY and SVGEGT. Trimming removed 5 bases from V and 5 bases from J, with 13 bases in between. This CDR3 contains 15 residues. The CDR3 DNA is TGTGCCAGCAGTCGGAGTCTACAGAATAATTCACCCCTCCACTTT. Its translation: CASSRSLQNNSPLHF.

This clonotype was found many times. The V gene is TRBV9, the J gene TRBJ1-1; D is possibly TRBD1 (5 bases). CDR1 and CDR2 from the germline V gene are SGDLS and YYNGEE. Trimming took off 0 bases at V and 5 bases at J, with 14 bases between the two ends. This CDR3 comprises 15 residues. The CDR3 loop reads CASSVGGGRETEAFF. The CDR3 nucleotides read TGTGCCAGCAGCGTAGGGGGCGGCAGGGAGACTGAAGCTTTCTTT.

There are a few counts of this clonotype. The chain recombines TRBV6-1 with TRBJ1-2; TRBD1 is a possible D gene (6 bases). The CDR3 sequence is 15 residues long. V lost 6 bases and J 4 bases, leaving 18 bases between the germline ends. Germline CDR1 and CDR2: MNHNS and SASEGT. The CDR3 spells CASRQPVQGIYGYTF. Here the CDR3 DNA reads TGTGCCAGCAGACAACCCGTACAGGGAATCTATGGCTACACCTTC.

The genes are TRBV10-2 and TRBJ2-1, with D unresolved. The V gene lost 6 bases and the J gene lost 0 bases, with 6 bases spanning the gap. Germline assignment: CDR1 WSHSY and CDR2 SAAADI. There are 13 residues in the CDR3. CDR3 sequence (DNA): TGCGCCAGCAGACTTGACTCCTACAATGAGCAGTTCTTC. Its translation: CASRLDSYNEQFF.

This clonotype was picked up many times. The chain employs TRBV10-3 and TRBJ2-7, with 12 bases aligning to TRBD2. The germline CDR1 and CDR2 sequences are ENHRY and SYGVKD. V lost 11 bases to trimming and J lost 2 bases; unmatched junction nucleotides: 4. The CDR3 is 13 residues long. The DNA of the CDR3 is TGTGCCGTGACTAGCGGGGGAACCTACGAGCAGTACTTC. Its protein is CAVTSGGTYEQYF.

Many counts were recorded for this clonotype. The chain carries TRBV24-1 and TRBJ2-7, with D unresolved. Germline V CDR1 and CDR2: KGHDR, SFDVKD. With 7 bases removed from V and 5 bases from J, the gap between germline ends came to 14 bases. The CDR3 consists of 13 residues. The CDR3, as DNA: TGTGCCACCAGCGGGTCTAGTGGGAACGAGCAGTACTTC. Encoded protein: CATSGSSGNEQYF.